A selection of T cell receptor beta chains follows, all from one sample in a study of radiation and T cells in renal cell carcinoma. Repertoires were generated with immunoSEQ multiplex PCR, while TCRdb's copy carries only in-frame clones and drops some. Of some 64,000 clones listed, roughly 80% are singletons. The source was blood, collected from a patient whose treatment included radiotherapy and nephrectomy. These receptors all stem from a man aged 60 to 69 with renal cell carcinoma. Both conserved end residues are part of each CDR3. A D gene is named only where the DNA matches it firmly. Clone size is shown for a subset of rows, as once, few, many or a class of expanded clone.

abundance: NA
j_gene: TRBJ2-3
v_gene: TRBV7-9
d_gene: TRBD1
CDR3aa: CASRSRGDTQYF
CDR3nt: TGTGCCAGCAGATCCAGGGGGGATACGCAGTATTTT

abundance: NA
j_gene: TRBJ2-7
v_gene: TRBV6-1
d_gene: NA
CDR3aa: CASSEPGHSYEQYF
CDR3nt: TGTGCCAGCAGCGAACCGGGACACTCCTACGAGCAGTACTTC

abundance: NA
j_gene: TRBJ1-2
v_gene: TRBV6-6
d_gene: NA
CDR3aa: CASSYFGGAEGYTF
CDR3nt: TGTGCCAGCAGTTACTTTGGTGGGGCGGAGGGCTACACCTTC

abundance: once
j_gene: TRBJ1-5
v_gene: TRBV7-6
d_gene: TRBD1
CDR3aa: CASSLVTGGNQPQHF
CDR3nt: TGTGCCAGCAGCTTAGTGACAGGGGGCAATCAGCCCCAGCATTTT

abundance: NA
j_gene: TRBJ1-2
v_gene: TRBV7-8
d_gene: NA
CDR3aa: CASSRLAGPVRDYGYTF
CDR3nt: TGTGCCAGCAGCCGGTTGGCGGGCCCAGTTCGGGACTATGGCTACACCTTC

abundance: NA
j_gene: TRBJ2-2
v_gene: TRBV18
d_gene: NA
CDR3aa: CASSPPWNTGELFF
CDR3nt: TGTGCCAGCTCACCACCGTGGAACACCGGGGAGCTGTTTTTT

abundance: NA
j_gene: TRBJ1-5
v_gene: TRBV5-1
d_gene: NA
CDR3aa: CASSLDGRNSNQPQHF
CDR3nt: TGCGCCAGCAGCTTGGACGGACGTAATAGCAATCAGCCCCAGCATTTT

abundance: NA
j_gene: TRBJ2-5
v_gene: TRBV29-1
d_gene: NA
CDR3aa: CSAKGFIDSTLQETQYF
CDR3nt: TGCAGCGCTAAGGGGTTTATCGACAGCACCCTCCAAGAGACCCAGTACTTC

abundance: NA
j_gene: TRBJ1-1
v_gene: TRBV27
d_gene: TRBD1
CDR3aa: CASSLRGQGWDF
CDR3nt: TGTGCCAGCAGTTTAAGGGGACAGGGGTGGGACTTT

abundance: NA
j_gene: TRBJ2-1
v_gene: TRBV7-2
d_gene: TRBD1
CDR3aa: CASSSSGTGKWYEQFF
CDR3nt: TGTGCCAGCAGCTCCTCCGGGACAGGGAAGTGGTATGAGCAGTTCTTC

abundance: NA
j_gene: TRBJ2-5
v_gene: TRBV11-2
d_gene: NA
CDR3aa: CASSPETWETQYF
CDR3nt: TGTGCCAGCAGCCCAGAGACCTGGGAGACCCAGTACTTC

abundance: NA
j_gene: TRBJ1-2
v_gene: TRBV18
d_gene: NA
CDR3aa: CASSPAVLGDYGYTF
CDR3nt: TGTGCCAGCTCACCGGCAGTTCTAGGGGACTATGGCTACACCTTC

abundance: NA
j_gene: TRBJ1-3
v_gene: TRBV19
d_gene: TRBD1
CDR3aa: CASISTGAGNTIYF
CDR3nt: TGTGCCAGTATCTCGACAGGGGCCGGAAACACCATATATTTT

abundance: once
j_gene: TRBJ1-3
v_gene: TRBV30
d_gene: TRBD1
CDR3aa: CAWRGQGAGNTIYF
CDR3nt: TGTGCCTGGAGGGGACAGGGAGCAGGAAACACCATATATTTT

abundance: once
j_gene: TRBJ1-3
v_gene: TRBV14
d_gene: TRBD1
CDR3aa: CASSQMGQYSGNTIYF
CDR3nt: TGTGCCAGCAGCCAAATGGGACAGTACTCTGGAAACACCATATATTTT

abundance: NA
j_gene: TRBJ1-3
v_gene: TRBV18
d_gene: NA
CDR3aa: CASSPGPGSGNTIYF
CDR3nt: TGTGCCAGCTCACCAGGTCCAGGGAGTGGAAACACCATATATTTT

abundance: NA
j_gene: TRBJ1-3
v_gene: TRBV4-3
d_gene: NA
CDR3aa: CASSQEVGGSSGNTIYF
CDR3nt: TGCGCCAGCAGCCAAGAAGTCGGGGGTTCCTCTGGAAACACCATATATTTT

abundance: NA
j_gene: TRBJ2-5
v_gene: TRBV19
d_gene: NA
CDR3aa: CASGTTGREQETQYF
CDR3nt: TGTGCCAGTGGCACTACGGGACGTGAACAAGAGACCCAGTACTTC

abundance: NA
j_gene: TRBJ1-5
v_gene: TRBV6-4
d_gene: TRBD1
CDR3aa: CASSPGTGGNQPQHF
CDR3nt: TGTGCCAGCTCCCCCGGGACAGGGGGCAATCAGCCCCAGCATTTT

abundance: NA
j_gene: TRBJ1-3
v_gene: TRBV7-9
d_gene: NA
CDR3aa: CASSSPSVGYSGNTIYF
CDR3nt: TGTGCCAGCAGCTCCCCCTCGGTAGGGTACTCTGGAAACACCATATATTTT

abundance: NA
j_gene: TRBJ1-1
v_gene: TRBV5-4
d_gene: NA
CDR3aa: CASSRSGKNTEAFF
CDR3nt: TGTGCCAGCAGCCGATCGGGTAAGAACACTGAAGCTTTCTTT

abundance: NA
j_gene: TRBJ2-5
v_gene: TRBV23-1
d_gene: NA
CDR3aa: CASTGSGTETQYF
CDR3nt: TGCGCCAGCACAGGGAGTGGAACGGAGACCCAGTACTTC

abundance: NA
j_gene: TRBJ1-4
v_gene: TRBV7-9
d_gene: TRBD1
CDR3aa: CASTRPGTGFLFF
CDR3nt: TGTGCCAGCACCCGACCCGGGACAGGTTTTTTGTTTTTT

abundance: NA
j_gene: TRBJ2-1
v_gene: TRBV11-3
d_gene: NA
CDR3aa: CASSRGGNNNEQFF
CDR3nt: TGTGCCAGCAGCCGCGGGGGCAACAACAATGAGCAGTTCTTC

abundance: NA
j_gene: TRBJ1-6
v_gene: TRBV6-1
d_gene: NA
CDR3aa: CASSPIGASPLHF
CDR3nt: TGTGCCAGCAGTCCCATCGGTGCTTCACCCCTCCACTTT

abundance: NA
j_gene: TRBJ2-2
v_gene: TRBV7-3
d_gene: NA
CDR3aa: CASSGQNTGELFF
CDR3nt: TGTGCCAGCAGCGGGCAGAACACCGGGGAGCTGTTTTTT

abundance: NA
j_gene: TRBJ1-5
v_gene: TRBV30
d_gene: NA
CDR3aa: CAYAESNQPQHF
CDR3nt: TGTGCCTATGCTGAGAGCAATCAGCCCCAGCATTTT